This record looks at one T cell receptor (beta chain) sequence and its context. Germline lookup yields CDR1 MNHEY and CDR2 SVGAGI. The CDR3 is 13 residues long. The V end was cut by 8 bases, the J end by 6 bases, with 16 bases between. This sample stems from a study of blood T cell repertoires in COVID-19. As for the study in general: PBMCs, B-cell-depleted T cells, or T cells provided the cDNA or gDNA that made up the material.

TCRdb's copy holds only in-frame clones and misses some; the assay was immunoSEQ multiplex PCR. Found here are approximately 12,000 clones, around nine tenths of them singletons; the top ten hold approximately 9.9%. The V call is TRBV6-5, the J call TRBJ1-2, with D perhaps matching TRBD1 (6 bases). The sample consisted of peripheral blood. This TCR derives from a human donor in a cohort sampled during active COVID-19. CDR3 region: CASRGASYDGYTF. DNA for the CDR3: TGTGCCAGCCGGGGGGCGAGCTACGATGGCTACACCTTC.